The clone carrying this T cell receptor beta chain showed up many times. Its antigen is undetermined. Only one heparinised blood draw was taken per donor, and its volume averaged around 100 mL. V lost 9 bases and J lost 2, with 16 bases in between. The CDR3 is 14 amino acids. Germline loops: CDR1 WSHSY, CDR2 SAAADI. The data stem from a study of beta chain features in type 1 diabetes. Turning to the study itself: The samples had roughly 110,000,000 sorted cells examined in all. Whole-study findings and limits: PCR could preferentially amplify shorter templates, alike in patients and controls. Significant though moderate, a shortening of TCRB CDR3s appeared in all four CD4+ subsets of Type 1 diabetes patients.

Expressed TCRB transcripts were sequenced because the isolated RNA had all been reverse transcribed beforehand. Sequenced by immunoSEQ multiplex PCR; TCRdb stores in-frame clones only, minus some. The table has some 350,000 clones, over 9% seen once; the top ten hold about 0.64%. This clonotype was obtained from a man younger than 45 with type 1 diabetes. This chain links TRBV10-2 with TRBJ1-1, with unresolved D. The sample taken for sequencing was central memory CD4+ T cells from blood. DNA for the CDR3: TGCGCCAGTTGCAGGCTAGCCTTAAACACTGAAGCTTTCTTT. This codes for CASCRLALNTEAFF.